The 15 T cell receptor beta chains below were found in one sample sequenced in a study of T cells in Graves' hyperthyroidism and ophthalmopathy. From RNA transcripts, TCR beta CDR3 regions were amplified. Initially, a first-round RT-PCR of the TCR CDR3 employed the HTBI primer set. TCRdb re-called the multiplex PCR reads with MiXCR, one entry per CDR3 protein. Of a few hundred thousand distinct CDR3 sequences in the sample, just over 45% were seen once. Source material: peripheral blood or thyroid tissue (not recorded which). The receptors originated from a woman under 30 with Graves' hyperthyroidism.

This clonotype was observed a handful of times. This chain links TRBV15 with TRBJ1-2; tentatively, D is TRBD1 (5 bases). This CDR3 has 15 amino acids. Trimming removed 0 bases at V and 4 bases at J, with 12 bases between. Germline CDR1 is LNHNV and CDR2 is YYDKDF (reference sequence). The CDR3 DNA is TGTGCCACCAGCAGAGACCCTTCAGGGATCTATGGCTACACCTTC. Its translation is CATSRDPSGIYGYTF.

Note on this clonotype: The junction does not match germline at one end; this may be a read error. The chain carries TRBV10-3 and TRBJ2-7; maybe TRBD2 (5 bases). The V gene's germline CDR1 is ENHRY and CDR2 SYGVKD. CDR3 length: 18 amino acids. DNA of the CDR3: TGTGCCTTCAGTGAGTCGGACCTCTCGGAGGCAACATTCTACGAGCAGTACTTC. Amino acid sequence: CAFSESDLSEATFYEQYF.

There are a few counts of this clonotype. The chain employs TRBV20-1 and TRBJ1-3; D not resolved. Germline CDR1 reads DFQATT; CDR2 reads SNEGSKA (reference sequence). The CDR3 runs 13 residues. The V end lost 6 bases, the J end lost 7 bases, and 16 bases lay between the germline ends. CDR3 DNA: TGCAGTGCCTGGCCAGGAGTGGGGAACACCATATATTTT. Its translation: CSAWPGVGNTIYF.

V is TRBV2 and J is TRBJ1-4; D perhaps matches TRBD1 (5 bases). V lost 4 bases, J lost 4 bases, and 13 bases lay in between. The germline V gene has CDR1 SNHLY and CDR2 FYNNEI. The CDR3 sequence is 15 residues long. The CDR3, as DNA: TGTGCCAGCAGTGGGCCGGGACTGCGTAATGAAAAACTGTTTTTT. This translates into CASSGPGLRNEKLFF.

This sequence joins TRBV5-6 and TRBJ1-1; D possibly corresponds to TRBD1 (6 bases). This CDR3 is built from 15 residues. Per germline, CDR1 SGHDT and CDR2 YYEEEE. The V end was cut by 3 bases, the J end by 2 bases, with 14 bases between. The CDR3 protein is CASSYSGTLNTEAFF. Written as DNA, the CDR3 is TGTGCCAGCAGCTACTCCGGGACACTAAACACTGAAGCTTTCTTT.

The genes are TRBV5-4 and TRBJ1-6; D might be TRBD1 (6 bases). This CDR3 comprises 14 residues. Germline V gives CDR1 SGHNT, CDR2 YYREEE (reference sequence). Trimming took off 4 bases at V and 6 bases at J, with 11 bases between the two ends. Here the CDR3 DNA reads TGTGCCAGCAGCATCGGGGACATTAATTCACCCCTCCACTTT. It yields the protein CASSIGDINSPLHF.

V and J are TRBV5-1 and TRBJ2-6; 7 positions match TRBD2. With 2 bases clipped from V and 0 bases from J, the junction kept 5 bases outside the gene matches. Germline assignment: CDR1 SGHRS and CDR2 YFSETQ. This CDR3 has 17 residues. DNA for the CDR3: TGCGCCAGCAGCTTTCTAGCGGAGTCCTCTGGGGCCAACGTCCTGACTTTC. Residues: CASSFLAESSGANVLTF.

About this clonotype: The junction does not match germline at one end; this may be a read error. The chain links TRBV7-9 to TRBJ2-2, with TRBD1 matching over 8 bases. Germline V gene lookup returns CDR1 SEHNR and CDR2 FQNEAQ (reference sequence). This CDR3 comprises 15 residues. This CDR3 is CASSQGQGPGGELFF. Written as DNA, the CDR3 is TGCGCCAGCAGCCAAGGACAGGGACCAGGCGGGGAGCTGTTTTTT.

The rearrangement uses TRBV2 and TRBJ1-5; unclear D gene. Looked up from germline, CDR1 is SNHLY and CDR2 is FYNNEI. The CDR3 is 12 residues long. Trimming cost V 8 bases and J 4 bases, with 9 bases left between them. CDR3 coding DNA: TGTGCCAGCGCATGGGGAAATCAGCCCCAGCATTTT. The encoded protein is CASAWGNQPQHF.

This clonotype appeared once. The chain links TRBV29-1 to TRBJ2-7; possibly TRBD2 for D (5 bases). Germline CDR1 reads SQVTM; CDR2 reads ANQGSEA. The CDR3 spans 13 residues. With 7 bases removed from V and 5 bases from J, the gap between germline ends came to 18 bases. The CDR3 loop reads CSAQSGIINEQYF. In DNA, the CDR3 is TGCAGCGCACAGTCCGGGATTATCAACGAGCAGTACTTC.

The V call is TRBV10-3, the J call TRBJ1-2; D ambiguous. Per germline, CDR1 ENHRY and CDR2 SYGVKD. The CDR3 is made up of 15 amino acids. Trimming cost V 0 bases and J 4 bases, with 12 bases left between them. The CDR3 loop is CAISESSGFGYGYTF. CDR3 DNA sequence: TGTGCCATCAGTGAGTCGAGTGGGTTCGGCTATGGCTACACCTTC.

This clonotype was detected only a few times. The V call is TRBV19, the J call TRBJ1-1, with 7 bases that match TRBD1. V gave up 7 bases and J gave up 0 bases; unmatched junction bases: 5. This CDR3 is built from 14 residues. Germline CDR1 LNHDA, CDR2 SQIVND (reference sequence). The chain's CDR3 is CASIGTAMNTEAFF. The CDR3 DNA sequence: TGTGCCAGTATTGGGACAGCAATGAACACTGAAGCTTTCTTT.

Written as DNA, the CDR3 is TGTGCCAGCAGCGACAGGGGTGAGACCTTC. It yields the protein CASSDRGETF. The chain links TRBV7-2 to TRBJ1-2; the match to TRBD1 covers 8 bases. The germline gives CDR1 SGHTA, CDR2 FQGNSA. The ends lost 5 bases at V and 14 bases at J; junction bases unmatched: 4. The CDR3 spans 10 residues. Full variable domain (remainder filled in from reference TRBV7-2 and TRBJ1-2): GAGVSQSPSNKVTEKGKDVELRCDPISGHTALYWYRQSLGQGLEFLIYFQGNSAPDKSGLPSDRFSAERTGGSVSTLTIQRTQQEDSAVYLCASSDRGETFGSGTRLTVV.

J is TRBJ1-4 and V is TRBV10-3; 10 bases align to TRBD1. Germline assignment: CDR1 ENHRY and CDR2 SYGVKD. V shed 6 bases, J shed 8 bases, and the junction held 9 bases outside the gene matches. CDR3 length: 15 amino acids. The CDR3 sequence: CAISYDRGLEEKLFF. The CDR3 nucleotides read TGTGCCATCAGCTATGACAGGGGGCTAGAGGAAAAACTGTTTTTT.

The J gene is TRBJ1-4, the V gene TRBV25-1, with D possibly being TRBD1 (5 bases). Germline loops: CDR1 MGHDK, CDR2 SYGVNS. V was shortened by 2 bases and J by 4 bases, with 23 bases between the two germline ends. The CDR3 contains 19 residues. DNA of the CDR3: TGTGCCAGCAGTGAAGAAGGGGAGACACTTCCTTGCGGTAATGAAAAACTGTTTTTT. This gives the protein CASSEEGETLPCGNEKLFF.